Below, one T cell receptor (beta chain) is given with its context. A CD45RA-negative memory subset and a CD45RA+ naive subset were separated from the CD4+ cells. The data derive from a study of shared clonotypes between healthy human individuals. V gave up 2 bases and J gave up 1 base, with 18 bases separating them. The CDR3 extends over 17 amino acids. CDR1 SGHRS and CDR2 YFSETQ come from the germline V gene. Samples underwent the assay at deep level. Generated by immunoSEQ multiplex PCR, the TCRdb table keeps only in-frame clones and is missing some. This table has approximately 2,000,000 clones, less than 95% appearing once.

The material sequenced was naive CD4+ T cells from PBMCs. Documented subset: CD45RA+ positively selected. The TCR was taken from a man younger than 30 in good health. Some clones in this sample may be carry-over from other donors' samples. The gene calls are TRBV5-1 and TRBJ1-1; the D gene is possibly TRBD1 (6 bases). Written as DNA, the CDR3 is TGCGCCAGCAGCTTATGGCGGGGGCCATCTCAGAACACTGAAGCTTTCTTT. It specifies CASSLWRGPSQNTEAFF. The full variable domain, in which reference TRBV5-1 and TRBJ1-1 provide the parts outside the CDR3, is KAGVTQTPRYLIKTRGQQVTLSCSPISGHRSVSWYQQTPGQGLQFLFEYFSETQRNKGNFPGRFSGRQFSNSRSEMNVSTLELGDSALYLCASSLWRGPSQNTEAFFGQGTRLTVV.